What follows is one TCR beta chain and its context. Its specificity is not known. The table came from immunoSEQ multiplex PCR; TCRdb's copy has only in-frame clones and leaves some out. The sample yields some 18,000 clones, 80% to 85% seen once. The entry originates in a study of OX40 agonist ivuxolimab in advanced cancers. Study-level findings and limits: In a subset of nonresponders, normalized T-cell clonal expansion was also low.

The receptor comes from an adult with an advanced solid tumor such as melanoma, head and neck, liver or kidney cancer. Sequenced here: CD4+ or CD8+ T cells sorted from blood, sampled in a trial of the OX40 agonist ivuxolimab.

The CDR3 sequence: CASRDRGTQYF. The CDR3 DNA sequence: TGTGCCAGCCGGGACCGGGGGACCCAGTACTTC. The chain recombines TRBV2 with TRBJ2-5, with D perhaps given as TRBD1 or TRBD2 (5 bases each). The CDR3 length is 11 residues. Germline lookup yields CDR1 SNHLY and CDR2 FYNNEI. Trimming left V 8 bases short and J 7 bases short, with 11 bases between. The variable domain in full, with the rest retrieved from reference TRBV2 and TRBJ2-5, is EPEVTQTPSHQVTQMGQEVILRCVPISNHLYFYWYRQILGQKVEFLVSFYNNEISEKSEIFDDQFSVERPDGSNFTLKIRSTKLEDSAMYFCASRDRGTQYFGPGTRLLVL.